The subject of this entry is one T cell receptor (beta chain). What this receptor recognizes is not known. Base-call qualities are not available, and no considerably larger clone is one nucleotide away. This sample was included in a study of blood T cell repertoires in COVID-19 (dated by TCRdb to 2020 to 2021). With regard to the full study: Samples from collaborators originated in the United States, Italy and Spain and spanned both the acute and convalescent phases of COVID-19. Sample metadata almost always included a de-identified subject ID, COVID-19 status, age in years and sex. The repertoires were released in a freely available public database meant as a resource for research on the immune response to SARS-CoV-2. Subjects who had been exposed to COVID-19, were actively infected with it, or had recovered from it provided the deeply sampled blood TCRbeta repertoires that made up the dataset. Samples were obtained from the ongoing ImmuneRACE study (first 160 participants) and from about 1,300 subjects provided by 6 global collaborators. The material from the prospective study consisted of cDNA or gDNA derived from T cells, B-cell-depleted T cells, or PBMCs. Where available, HLA class I and class II types were taken from metadata supplied by the sample provider and were not determined by assay-based typing.

The investigation overall reported the following: How much clinical and demographic metadata was included differed by source and by participant, and the metadata was provided uncurated.

The CDR3 contains 14 residues, cysteine and phenylalanine counted. Only the CDR3 DNA stays, 42 bases, in frame from base 1. A distance of 9 bases separates the germline ends of V and J, which lose 6 bases and 0 bases respectively. From a lookup of the germline V gene, CDR1 and CDR2 are KGHSH and LQKENI. TCRbeta CDR3 regions were amplified from genomic DNA using the immunoSEQ Assay, a bias-controlled multiplex PCR. On the authors' methods: Within the assay, amplification of reference gene primers was used to estimate how many nucleated cells each sample contained. Sequence reads were collapsed and filtered to measure the absolute abundance of every unique TCRbeta CDR3 rearrangement. For each sample, productive Simpson clonality was calculated as the square root of Simpson's diversity index across productive rearrangements. The source is immuneACCESS, and TCRdb retained only in-frame sequences with V and J called. Part of the clones is not carried over; for the studies checked, unresolved V genes explain less than half of this, and the remainder is unexplained. V, J and clone size derive from that table, while D and trimming were established from the DNA sequence. Here the sample has about 69,000 clones; about four fifths occur a single time. Around 47% of the sample goes to the ten largest clones.

Each collaborating institution followed its own protocols to collect whole blood in K2EDTA tubes. For TCRbeta analysis, collaborator samples were shipped as frozen whole blood, as isolated PBMCs, or as DNA extracted from either sample type. This sequence originates from a human donor in a cohort sampled during active COVID-19. The chain is made from TRBV18 and TRBJ2-1; a confident D gene designation cannot be given. Sequencing was performed on peripheral blood. The DNA sequence is given as TGTGCCAGCTCCGGAGCTAGCTCCTACAATGAGCAGTTCTTC. This translates into CASSGASSYNEQFF.